Following are 12 T cell receptor beta chains from one sample sequenced in a study of long-term antiretroviral therapy in people with HIV. This was the immunoSEQ v3.0 assay at survey level. The data were produced by immunoSEQ multiplex PCR, yet TCRdb's version contains in-frame clones alone and is incomplete. The sample shows around 24,000 clones, approximately 93% of them seen only once. This specimen was unsorted PBMCs, taken 7.6 years after starting antiretroviral therapy. The receptors originated from a woman aged 35 to 49 with HIV.

This clone was counted once. DNA for the CDR3: TGTGCCTGGAGTGTACGTGGGGATGGCTACACCTTC. Protein: CAWSVRGDGYTF. The gene calls are TRBV30 and TRBJ1-2; no definite D call. There are 12 residues in the CDR3. Trimming left V 0 bases short and J 6 bases short, with 8 bases between. Germline loops: CDR1 GTSNPN, CDR2 SVGIG (reference sequence).

The genes are TRBV4-1 and TRBJ1-2; the D gene is possibly TRBD1 (6 bases). Germline CDR1 reads MGHRA; CDR2 reads YSYEKL. This CDR3 comprises 14 residues. Trimming cost V 2 bases and J 6 bases, with 13 bases left between them. The CDR3 loop is CASSQPGTKNGYTF. In DNA, the CDR3 is TGCGCCAGCAGCCAACCAGGGACAAAAAATGGCTACACCTTC.

The chain links TRBV7-9 to TRBJ2-7; D might be TRBD1 (7 bases). The CDR3 covers 14 residues. The V and J ends lost 5 bases and 5 bases respectively, with 16 bases between them. Germline V lookup: CDR1 SEHNR, CDR2 FQNEAQ (reference sequence). The CDR3 here is CASSMSRGDDEQYF. The CDR3 region has the DNA TGTGCCAGCAGCATGAGCAGGGGGGACGACGAGCAGTACTTC.

This clone has just a few counts. The chain has TRBV18 and TRBJ1-6; 12 bases line up with TRBD1. The CDR3 length is 16 residues. Germline V gives CDR1 KGHSH, CDR2 LQKENI. V dropped 4 bases and J dropped 4; count of bases not matched to a gene: 2. CDR3 sequence reads: CASSQGQGAYNSPLHF. In nucleotides, the CDR3 is TGTGCCAGCTCACAGGGACAGGGGGCTTATAATTCACCCCTCCACTTT.

This clone was seen more than once but under ten times. The chain employs TRBV6-6 and TRBJ2-7; 7 bases map to TRBD2. V dropped 6 bases and J dropped 0; count of bases not matched to a gene: 5. CDR3 size: 14 residues. The germline gives CDR1 MNHNY, CDR2 SVGAGI (reference sequence). CDR3 residues: CASRAPGGSYEQYF. For the CDR3, the DNA is TGTGCCAGCAGAGCCCCGGGGGGCTCCTACGAGCAGTACTTC.

This clone was detected a few times. This chain links TRBV11-2 with TRBJ1-2; TRBD1 might be the D (5 bases). V lost 1 base, J lost 2 bases, and 5 bases lay in between. The germline gives CDR1 SGHAT, CDR2 FQNNGV. The CDR3 runs to 13 residues. The CDR3 spells CASSLGTNYGYTF. The DNA for the CDR3 is TGTGCCAGCAGCTTAGGGACAAACTATGGCTACACCTTC.

The chain joins TRBV5-4 to TRBJ1-2; D unclear. The germline CDR1 and CDR2 sequences are SGHNT and YYREEE (reference sequence). The CDR3 runs 13 residues. The V and J ends lost 0 bases and 5 bases respectively, with 8 bases between them. CDR3 protein: CASSLANLYGYTF. The CDR3 coding sequence is TGTGCCAGCAGCTTGGCGAATTTATATGGCTACACCTTC.

The chain couples TRBV12-5 to TRBJ2-3, with 7 nucleotides matching TRBD2. Unmatched junction bases numbered 10, after V lost 4 bases and J lost 3 bases. CDR3 length: 16 amino acids. Germline loops: CDR1 LGHNT, CDR2 FRNRAP. CDR3 amino acids: CASGWGDGGGTDTQYF. In nucleotides, the CDR3 is TGTGCTAGTGGTTGGGGCGATGGGGGGGGAACAGATACGCAGTATTTT.

This chain connects TRBV2 to TRBJ1-2, with D possibly being TRBD1 (6 bases). The CDR3 has 14 amino acids. From germline, CDR1 is SNHLY and CDR2 FYNNEI. With 1 base removed from V and 7 bases from J, the gap between germline ends came to 13 bases. CDR3 loop: CASSEEGGLFGYTF. The CDR3 DNA follows: TGTGCCAGCAGTGAAGAGGGGGGGCTCTTTGGCTACACCTTC.

The chain employs TRBV18 and TRBJ1-2; the match to TRBD1 covers 9 bases. There are 16 residues in the CDR3. Germline CDR1 is KGHSH and CDR2 is LQKENI. The V segment lost 2 bases and the J segment 3 bases; nucleotides outside the gene matches: 7. CDR3 bases: TGTGCCAGCTCACCAGATAACAGGGGGCGCGACTATGGCTACACCTTC. This sequence encodes CASSPDNRGRDYGYTF.

This chain links TRBV10-3 with TRBJ1-1; 11 bases line up with TRBD1. The CDR3 is 16 residues long. Trimming cost V 9 bases and J 3 bases; bases outside gene matches: 12. CDR1 is ENHRY and CDR2 is SYGVKD in the germline V gene. This CDR3 reads CAIRKGQGVGDTEAFF. The CDR3 DNA is TGTGCCATTCGAAAGGGACAGGGGGTAGGTGACACTGAAGCTTTCTTT.

The chain links TRBV5-1 to TRBJ2-1; D call uncertain. V gave up 0 bases and J gave up 5 bases, with 9 bases separating them. This CDR3 comprises 14 residues. Germline CDR1 and CDR2: SGHRS and YFSETQ. CDR3 DNA: TGCGCCAGCAGCTTGGCCGTTTCACACAATGAGCAGTTCTTC. This encodes CASSLAVSHNEQFF.